This TCR beta chain emerged from a study of early T cells in non-severe SARS-CoV-2 infection. Study-wide background: Sequencing of bulk RNA from unsorted whole blood was done, without chain pairing. General study findings and limits: Anti-spike CD8 responses were favored by VDJdb matching, which missed private and CD4 specificities.

Researchers attached unique molecular identifiers to individual cDNA molecules. TCRdb re-called the 5' RACE reads through MiXCR, storing one row per CDR3 protein. The table shows 56,000 or so distinct CDR3 sequences, with around 8% occurring only once. This CDR3 is 14 amino acids long. The V and J ends lost 3 bases and 3 bases respectively, with 12 bases between them. In the case of this clonotype: No antigen is known for it.

The chain joins TRBV12-3 or TRBV12-4 to TRBJ2-7; maybe TRBD1 (5 bases). This receptor was taken from an adult who was a healthcare worker with PCR-confirmed SARS-CoV-2 infection or an uninfected control (not recorded which). The sequenced material came from whole blood. This CDR3 reads CASSLWTTVYEQYF. The CDR3 region has the DNA TGTGCCAGCAGTTTGTGGACAACCGTCTACGAGCAGTACTTC.